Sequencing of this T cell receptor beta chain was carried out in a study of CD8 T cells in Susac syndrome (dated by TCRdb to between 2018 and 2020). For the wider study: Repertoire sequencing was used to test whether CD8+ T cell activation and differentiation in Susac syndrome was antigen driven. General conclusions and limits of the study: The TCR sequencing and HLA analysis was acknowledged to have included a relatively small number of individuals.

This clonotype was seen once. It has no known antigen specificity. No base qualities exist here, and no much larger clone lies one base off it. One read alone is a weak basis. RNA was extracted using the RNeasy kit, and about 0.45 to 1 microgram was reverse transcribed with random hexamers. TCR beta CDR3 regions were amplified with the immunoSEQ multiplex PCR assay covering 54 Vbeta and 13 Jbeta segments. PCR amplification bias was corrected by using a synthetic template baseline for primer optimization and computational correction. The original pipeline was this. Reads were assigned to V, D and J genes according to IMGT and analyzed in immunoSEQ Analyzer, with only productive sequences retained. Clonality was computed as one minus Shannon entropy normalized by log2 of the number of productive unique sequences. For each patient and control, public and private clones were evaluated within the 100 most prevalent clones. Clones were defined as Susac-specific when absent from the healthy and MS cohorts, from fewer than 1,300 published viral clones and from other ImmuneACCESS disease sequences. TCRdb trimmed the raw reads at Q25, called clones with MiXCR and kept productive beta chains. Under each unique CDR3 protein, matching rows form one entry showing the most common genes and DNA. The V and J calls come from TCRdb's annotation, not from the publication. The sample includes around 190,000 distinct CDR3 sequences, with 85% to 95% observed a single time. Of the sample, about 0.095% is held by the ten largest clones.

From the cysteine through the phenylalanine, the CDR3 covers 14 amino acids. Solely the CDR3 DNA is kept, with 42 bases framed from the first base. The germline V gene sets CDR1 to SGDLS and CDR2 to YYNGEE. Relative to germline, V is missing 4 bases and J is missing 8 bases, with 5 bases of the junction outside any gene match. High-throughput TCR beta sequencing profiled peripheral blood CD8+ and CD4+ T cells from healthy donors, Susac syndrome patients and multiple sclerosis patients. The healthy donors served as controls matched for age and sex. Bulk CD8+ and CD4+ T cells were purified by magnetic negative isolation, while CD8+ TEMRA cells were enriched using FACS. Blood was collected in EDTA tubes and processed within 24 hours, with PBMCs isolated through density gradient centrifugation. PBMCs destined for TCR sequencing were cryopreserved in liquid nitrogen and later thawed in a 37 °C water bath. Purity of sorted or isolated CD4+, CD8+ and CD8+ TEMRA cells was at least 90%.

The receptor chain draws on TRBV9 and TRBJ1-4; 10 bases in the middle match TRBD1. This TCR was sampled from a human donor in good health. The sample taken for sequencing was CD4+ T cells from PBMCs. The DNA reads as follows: TGTGCCAGCAGCCAGGGACAGGGGACGGAAAAACTGTTTTTT. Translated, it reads CASSQGQGTEKLFF.